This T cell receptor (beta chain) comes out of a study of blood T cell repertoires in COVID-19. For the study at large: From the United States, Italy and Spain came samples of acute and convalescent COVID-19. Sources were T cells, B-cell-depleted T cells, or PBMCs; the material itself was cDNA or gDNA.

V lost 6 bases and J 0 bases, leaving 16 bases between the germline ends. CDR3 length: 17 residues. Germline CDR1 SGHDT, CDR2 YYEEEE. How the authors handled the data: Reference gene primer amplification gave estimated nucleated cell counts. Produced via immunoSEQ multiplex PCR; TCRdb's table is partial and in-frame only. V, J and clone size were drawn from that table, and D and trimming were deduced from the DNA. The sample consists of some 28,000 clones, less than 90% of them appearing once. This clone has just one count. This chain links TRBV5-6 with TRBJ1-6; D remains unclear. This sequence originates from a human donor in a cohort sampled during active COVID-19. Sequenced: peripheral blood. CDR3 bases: TGTGCCAGCACTCTGCAGGCGCTGAGCTCCTATAATTCACCCCTCCACTTT. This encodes CASTLQALSSYNSPLHF.